This T cell receptor (beta chain) was observed in a study of blood T cell repertoires in COVID-19. Overall study context: Samples representing acute and convalescent COVID-19 were sourced from the United States, Italy and Spain. PBMCs, B-cell-depleted T cells, or T cells were the source of the cDNA or gDNA that made up the material.

The Seattle patients, enrolled during active infection, were followed longitudinally. As originally analysed: It was from reference gene primer amplification that nucleated cell counts were estimated. Libraries were prepared by immunoSEQ multiplex PCR; TCRdb keeps only in-frame clonotypes and omits some of them. Clone size and V and J calls were adopted from that table, with D and trimming inferred from the DNA. The data hold hundreds of thousands of clones, with roughly 90% observed a single time. Germline lookup yields CDR1 MGHRA and CDR2 YSYEKL. The CDR3 has 15 amino acids. V lost 1 base to trimming and J lost 6 bases, with 15 bases between them.

This sequence originates from a woman in her twenties or thirties with COVID-19, enrolled during active disease. Sequences were obtained from peripheral blood. V and J are TRBV4-1 and TRBJ1-2; possibly TRBD1 for D (6 bases). CDR3 residues: CASSQVITGRDGYTF. The CDR3 nucleotides are TGCGCCAGCAGCCAAGTCATCACAGGGAGGGATGGCTACACCTTC.